This record covers a single TCR beta chain. The antigen this receptor binds is unknown. No much larger clone is present one base from it, and per-base qualities are unavailable. The source of the sample is a study of T cell repertoires in cytomegalovirus infection (dated by TCRdb to about 2019). In terms of the full investigation: Peptide stimulations targeted recently identified HLA-C-restricted CMV epitopes, whose presentation resists viral immunomodulation, together with well-studied HLA-B-restricted epitopes. Because public TCR beta signatures pointed to carriage of CMV infection together with the matching HLA type, the HLA type of each donor mattered for the analysis. Summary of the overall study and its limitations: The ex vivo response was dominated by HLA-C-restricted CMV-specific TCR beta clonotypes, which also provided the single most frequent clonotype in two of eight donors. In both this cohort and an independent cohort of several hundred donors, the cumulative frequency of public TCR beta family members distinguished carriers of CMV infection plus the relevant HLA type.

Sequenced on an Illumina HiSeq 1500. Through fastp at Q25 and MiXCR, TCRdb rebuilt clones from the public reads, retaining in-frame beta chains. Records with the same CDR3 protein are collapsed into one entry carrying the most frequent genes and DNA. Recorded for this sample are approximately 350,000 distinct CDR3 sequences; approximately 30% of them occurred a single time. Approximately 13% of the sample belongs to the ten largest clones. The CDR3 runs 13 residues from the cysteine to the phenylalanine. Of all the DNA, just the CDR3 is kept, 39 bases in frame from base 1. The V and J ends are trimmed by 6 bases and 5 bases, leaving 13 bases between them. The germline V gene gives CDR1 as ENHRY and CDR2 as SYGVKD. Sample treatment or condition, as interpreted from the label and publication: in vitro stimulation with specific CMV peptide epitopes to enrich CMV-specific T cells.

The specimen comprised cultured PBMCs, sampled from culture after CMV antigen stimulation. The sequence came from a human donor in good health (CMV status not recorded). Some clones in this sample may be carry-over from other donors' samples. The sequence is built from TRBV10-3 and TRBJ2-5, with a weak D call of TRBD1 (6 bases match). The CDR3 reads CAIRNTGQETQYF. The bases read TGTGCCATCAGGAACACAGGGCAGGAGACCCAGTACTTC.